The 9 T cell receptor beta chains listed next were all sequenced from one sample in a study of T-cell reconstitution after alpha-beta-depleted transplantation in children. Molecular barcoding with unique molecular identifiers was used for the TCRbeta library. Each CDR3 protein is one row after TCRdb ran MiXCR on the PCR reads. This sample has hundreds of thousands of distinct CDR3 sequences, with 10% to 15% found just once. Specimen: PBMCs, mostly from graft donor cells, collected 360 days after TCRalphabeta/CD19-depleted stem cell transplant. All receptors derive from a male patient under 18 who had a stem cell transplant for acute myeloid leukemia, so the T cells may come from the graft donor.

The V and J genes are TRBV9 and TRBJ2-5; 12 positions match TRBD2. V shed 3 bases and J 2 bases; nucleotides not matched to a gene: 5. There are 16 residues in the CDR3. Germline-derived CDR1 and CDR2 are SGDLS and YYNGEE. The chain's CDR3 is CASSEASGRAQETQYF. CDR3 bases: TGTGCCAGCAGCGAAGCTAGCGGGAGGGCGCAAGAGACCCAGTACTTC.

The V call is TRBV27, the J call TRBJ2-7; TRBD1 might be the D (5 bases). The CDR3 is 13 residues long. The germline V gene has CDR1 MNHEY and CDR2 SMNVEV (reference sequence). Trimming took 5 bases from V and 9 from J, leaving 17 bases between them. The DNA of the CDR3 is TGTGCCAGCAGTAGGTACCTGACAGTCCCGCAGTACTTC. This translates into CASSRYLTVPQYF.

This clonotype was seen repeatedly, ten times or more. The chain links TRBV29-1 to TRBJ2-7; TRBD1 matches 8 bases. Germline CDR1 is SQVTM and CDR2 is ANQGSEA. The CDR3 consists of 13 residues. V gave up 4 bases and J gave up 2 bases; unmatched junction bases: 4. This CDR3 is CSVVGRGPYEQYF. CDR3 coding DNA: TGCAGCGTTGTGGGCAGGGGGCCCTACGAGCAGTACTTC.

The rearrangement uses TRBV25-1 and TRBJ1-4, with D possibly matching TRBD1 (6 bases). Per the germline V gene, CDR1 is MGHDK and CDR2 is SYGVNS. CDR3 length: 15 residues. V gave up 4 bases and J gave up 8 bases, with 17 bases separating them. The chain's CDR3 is CASSARDNLGEKLFF. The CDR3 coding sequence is TGTGCCAGCAGTGCACGGGACAATCTCGGGGAAAAACTGTTTTTT.

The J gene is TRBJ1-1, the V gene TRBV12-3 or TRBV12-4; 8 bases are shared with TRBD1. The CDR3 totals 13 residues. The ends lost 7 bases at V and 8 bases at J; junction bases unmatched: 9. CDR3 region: CASNILRDREAFF. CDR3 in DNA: TGTGCCAGCAACATTCTCCGGGACAGGGAAGCTTTCTTT.

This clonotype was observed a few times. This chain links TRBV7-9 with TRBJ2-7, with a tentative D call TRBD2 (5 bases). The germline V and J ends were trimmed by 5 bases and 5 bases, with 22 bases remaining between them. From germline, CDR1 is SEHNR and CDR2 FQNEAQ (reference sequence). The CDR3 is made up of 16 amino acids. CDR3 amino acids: CASSRREWNLPHEQYF. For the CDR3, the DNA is TGTGCCAGCAGCCGCCGGGAATGGAACCTCCCCCACGAGCAGTACTTC.

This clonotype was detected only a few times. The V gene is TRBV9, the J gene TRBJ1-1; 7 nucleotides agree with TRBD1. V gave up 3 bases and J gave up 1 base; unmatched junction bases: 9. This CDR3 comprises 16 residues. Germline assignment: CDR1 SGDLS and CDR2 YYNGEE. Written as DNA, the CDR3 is TGTGCCAGCAGCGAGCCAACCGGGACAGCGAACACTGAAGCTTTCTTT. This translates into CASSEPTGTANTEAFF.

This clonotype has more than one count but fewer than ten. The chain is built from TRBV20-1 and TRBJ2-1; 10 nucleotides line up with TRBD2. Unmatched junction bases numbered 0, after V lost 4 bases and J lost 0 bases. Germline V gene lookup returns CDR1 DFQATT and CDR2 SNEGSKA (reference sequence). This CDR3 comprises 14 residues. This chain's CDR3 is CSATSGSSYNEQFF. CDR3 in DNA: TGCAGTGCTACTAGCGGGAGCTCCTACAATGAGCAGTTCTTC.

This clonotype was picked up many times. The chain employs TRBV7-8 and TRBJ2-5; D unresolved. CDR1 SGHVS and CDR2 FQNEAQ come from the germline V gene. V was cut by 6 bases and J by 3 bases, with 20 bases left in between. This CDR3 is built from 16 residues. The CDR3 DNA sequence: TGTGCCAGCAGAACCGGACCAGAAAAAGTAAAAGAGACCCAGTACTTC. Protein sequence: CASRTGPEKVKETQYF.